This TCR beta chain was identified during a study of cytomegalovirus exposure and HLA in healthy donors. Turning to this clone: The antigen is unknown.

Notes on the study in general: There were 160 or so TCR beta chains listed as cytomegalovirus-associated. Some highly shared sequence variants likely arose as a pipeline artifact. For TCR beta chains, V- and J-gene trimming was later linked to a missense DCLRE1C variant.

Amplification used 60 Vbeta primers and 13 Jbeta primers. The assay was immunoSEQ multiplex PCR, and TCRdb's table has in-frame clones only and misses some. The sample yields about 91,000 clones, around 80% seen once. V was pared by 2 bases and J by 5 bases, with 8 bases between. The CDR3 runs to 13 residues. Germline CDR1 and CDR2: SGHNT and YYREEE (reference sequence). The TCR sequence derives from a male donor in good health and CMV-seropositive. The sequenced material came from PBMCs. The chain links TRBV5-4 to TRBJ2-1; D is unclear. Here the CDR3 reads CASSFSVNNEQFF. DNA for the CDR3: TGTGCCAGCAGCTTCTCAGTCAACAATGAGCAGTTCTTC.